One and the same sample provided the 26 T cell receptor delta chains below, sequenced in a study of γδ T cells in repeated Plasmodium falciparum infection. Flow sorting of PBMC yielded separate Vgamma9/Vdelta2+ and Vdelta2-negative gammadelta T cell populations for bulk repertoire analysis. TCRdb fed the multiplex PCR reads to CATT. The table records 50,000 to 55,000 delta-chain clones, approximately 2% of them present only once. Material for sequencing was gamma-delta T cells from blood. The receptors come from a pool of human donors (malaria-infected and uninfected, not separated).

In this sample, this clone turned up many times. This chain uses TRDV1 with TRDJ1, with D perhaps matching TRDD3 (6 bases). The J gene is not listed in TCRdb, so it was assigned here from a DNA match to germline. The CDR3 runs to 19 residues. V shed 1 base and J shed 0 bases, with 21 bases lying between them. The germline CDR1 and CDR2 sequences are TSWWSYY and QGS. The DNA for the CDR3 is TGTGCTCTTGGGGAACCCCGCACGATGGGGGCGCCCTACACCGATAAACTCATCTTT. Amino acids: CALGEPRTMGAPYTDKLIF.

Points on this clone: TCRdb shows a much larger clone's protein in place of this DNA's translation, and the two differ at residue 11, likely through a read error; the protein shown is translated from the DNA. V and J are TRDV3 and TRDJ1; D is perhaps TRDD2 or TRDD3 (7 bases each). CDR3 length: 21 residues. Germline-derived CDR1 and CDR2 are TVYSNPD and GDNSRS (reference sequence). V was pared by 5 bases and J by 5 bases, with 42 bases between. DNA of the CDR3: TGTGCCACCTACCTTCCTTCTCTCTACTGGAGGATACGCGGTTTTTTTGATAAACTCATCTTT. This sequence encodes CATYLPSLYWRIRGFFDKLIF.

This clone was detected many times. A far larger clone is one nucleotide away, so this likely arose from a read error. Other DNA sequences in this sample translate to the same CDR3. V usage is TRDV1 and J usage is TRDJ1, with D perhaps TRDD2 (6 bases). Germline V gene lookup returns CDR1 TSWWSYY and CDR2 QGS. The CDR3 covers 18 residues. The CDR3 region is CALGEGPTPPLPTDKLIF. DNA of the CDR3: TGCGCTCTTGGGGAGGGTCCTACACCGCCCCTCCCGACCGATAAACTCATCTTT.

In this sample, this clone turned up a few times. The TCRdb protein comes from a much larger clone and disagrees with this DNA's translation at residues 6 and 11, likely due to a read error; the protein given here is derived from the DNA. CDR3 DNA sequence: TGTGCTCTTGGGGAACTTCCGGCCGATAAACCCATCTTT. It is translated as CALGELPADKPIF. The chain employs TRDV1 and TRDJ1; D is unresolved. CDR3 length: 13 residues. Germline CDR1 reads TSWWSYY; CDR2 reads QGS.

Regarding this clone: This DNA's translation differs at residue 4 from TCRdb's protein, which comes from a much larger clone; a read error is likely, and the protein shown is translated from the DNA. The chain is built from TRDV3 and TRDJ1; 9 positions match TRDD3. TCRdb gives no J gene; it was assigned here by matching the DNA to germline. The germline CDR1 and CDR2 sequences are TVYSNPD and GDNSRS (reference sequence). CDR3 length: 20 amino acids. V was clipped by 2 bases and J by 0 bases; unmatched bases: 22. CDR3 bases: TGTGCCTTTGTTAGGGTGGGAGCTGAGGGGATACGGATGTACACCGATAAACTCATCTTT. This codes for CAFVRVGAEGIRMYTDKLIF.

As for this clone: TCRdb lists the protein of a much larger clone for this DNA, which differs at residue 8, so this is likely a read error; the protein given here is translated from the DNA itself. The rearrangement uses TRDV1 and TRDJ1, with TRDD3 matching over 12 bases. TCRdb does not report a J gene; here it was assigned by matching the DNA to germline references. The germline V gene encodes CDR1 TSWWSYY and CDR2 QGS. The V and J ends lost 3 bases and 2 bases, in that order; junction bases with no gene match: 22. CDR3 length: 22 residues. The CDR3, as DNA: TGTGCTCTTGGGGACTCACGCCCTACGTACTGGGGGATACAAATCAGGACCGATAAACTCATCTTT. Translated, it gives CALGDSRPTYWGIQIRTDKLIF.

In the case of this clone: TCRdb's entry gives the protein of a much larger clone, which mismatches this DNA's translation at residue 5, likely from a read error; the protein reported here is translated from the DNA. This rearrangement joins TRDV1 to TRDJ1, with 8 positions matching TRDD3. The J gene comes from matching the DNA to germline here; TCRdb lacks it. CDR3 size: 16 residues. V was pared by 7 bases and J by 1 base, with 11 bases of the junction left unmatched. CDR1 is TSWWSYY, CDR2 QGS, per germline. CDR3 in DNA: TGTGCTCTTGCCCGTTTACTGGGGGTCTCCACCGATAAACTCATCTTT. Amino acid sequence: CALARLLGVSTDKLIF.

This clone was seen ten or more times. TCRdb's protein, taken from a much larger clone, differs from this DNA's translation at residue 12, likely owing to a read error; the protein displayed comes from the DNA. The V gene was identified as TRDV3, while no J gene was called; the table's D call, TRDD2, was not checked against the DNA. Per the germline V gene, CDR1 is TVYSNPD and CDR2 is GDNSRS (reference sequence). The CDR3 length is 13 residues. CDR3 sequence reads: CAFPYSDTDKLTF. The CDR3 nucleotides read TGTGCCTTCCCATACTCGGACACCGATAAACTCACCTTT.

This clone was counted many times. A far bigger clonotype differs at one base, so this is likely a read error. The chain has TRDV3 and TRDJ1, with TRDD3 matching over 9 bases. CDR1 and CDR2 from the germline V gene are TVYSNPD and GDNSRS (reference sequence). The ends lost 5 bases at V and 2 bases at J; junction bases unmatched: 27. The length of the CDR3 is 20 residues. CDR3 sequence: CALQKAFLYWGTHLTDKLIF. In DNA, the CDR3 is TGTGCCCTCCAGAAGGCCTTCCTGTACTGGGGGACTCACCTAACCGATAAACTCATCTTT.

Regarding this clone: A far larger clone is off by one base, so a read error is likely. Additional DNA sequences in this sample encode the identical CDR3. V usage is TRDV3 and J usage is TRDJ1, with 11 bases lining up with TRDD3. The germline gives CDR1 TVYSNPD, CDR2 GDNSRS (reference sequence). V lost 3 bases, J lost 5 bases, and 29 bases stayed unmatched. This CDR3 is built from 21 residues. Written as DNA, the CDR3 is TGTGCCTTCCCGCGGGGCCTTCCCCGAAACTGGGGGATAGTAGCGACAGATAAACTCATCTTT. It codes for CAFPRGLPRNWGIVATDKLIF.

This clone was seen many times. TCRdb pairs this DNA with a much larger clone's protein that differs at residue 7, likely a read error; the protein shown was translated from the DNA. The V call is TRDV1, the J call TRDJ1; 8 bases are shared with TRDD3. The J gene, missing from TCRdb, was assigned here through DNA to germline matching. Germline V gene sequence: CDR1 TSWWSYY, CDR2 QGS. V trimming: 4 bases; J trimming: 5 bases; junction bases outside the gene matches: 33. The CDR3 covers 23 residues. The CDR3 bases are TGTGCTCTTGGGGTTCCGCCTATTCCCTTCCACAGTACTGGGGGGCGAGCCCAGGATAAACTCATCTTT. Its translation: CALGVPPIPFHSTGGRAQDKLIF.

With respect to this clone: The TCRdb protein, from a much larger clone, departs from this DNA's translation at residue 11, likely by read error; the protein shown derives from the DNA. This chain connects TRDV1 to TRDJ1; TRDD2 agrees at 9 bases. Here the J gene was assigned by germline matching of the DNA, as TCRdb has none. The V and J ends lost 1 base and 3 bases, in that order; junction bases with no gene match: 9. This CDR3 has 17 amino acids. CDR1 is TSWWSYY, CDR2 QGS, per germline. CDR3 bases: TGTGCTCTTGGGGAACCATCCTTCCTACCTTGCCCCGATAAACTCATCTTT. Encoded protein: CALGEPSFLPCPDKLIF.

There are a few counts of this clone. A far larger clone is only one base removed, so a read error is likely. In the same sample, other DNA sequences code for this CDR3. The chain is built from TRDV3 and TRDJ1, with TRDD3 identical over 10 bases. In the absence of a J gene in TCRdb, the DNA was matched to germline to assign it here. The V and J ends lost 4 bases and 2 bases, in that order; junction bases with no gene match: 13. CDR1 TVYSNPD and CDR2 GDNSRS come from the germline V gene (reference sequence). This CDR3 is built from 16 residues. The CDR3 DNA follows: TGTGCCTCCAACCGGGGGATACGCGTTAAGACCGATAAACTCATCTTT. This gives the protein CASNRGIRVKTDKLIF.

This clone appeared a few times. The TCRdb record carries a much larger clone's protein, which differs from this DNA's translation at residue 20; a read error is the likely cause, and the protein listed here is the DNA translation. CDR3: CALGELIGIRVHIPPYYTDRLIF. The CDR3 DNA reads as TGTGCTCTTGGGGAACTAATAGGGATACGCGTACACATCCCTCCCTACTACACCGATAGACTCATCTTT. The chain couples TRDV1 to TRDJ1; 8 bases agree with TRDD3. The J gene, left out of TCRdb, was set here by checking the DNA against germline. Germline lookup yields CDR1 TSWWSYY and CDR2 QGS. The CDR3 covers 23 residues.

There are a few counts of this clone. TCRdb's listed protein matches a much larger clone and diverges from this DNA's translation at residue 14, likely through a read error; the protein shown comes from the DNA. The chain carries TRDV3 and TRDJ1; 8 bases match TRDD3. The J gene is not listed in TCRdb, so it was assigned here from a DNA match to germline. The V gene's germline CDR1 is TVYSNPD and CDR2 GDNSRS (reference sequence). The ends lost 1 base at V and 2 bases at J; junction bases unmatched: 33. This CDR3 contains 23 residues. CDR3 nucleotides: TGTGCCTTTACCGGGGAGCCTCCTCCCGCTTACTGGGGGTTACGCTTTTTAACCGATAAACTCATCTTT. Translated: CAFTGEPPPAYWGLRFLTDKLIF.

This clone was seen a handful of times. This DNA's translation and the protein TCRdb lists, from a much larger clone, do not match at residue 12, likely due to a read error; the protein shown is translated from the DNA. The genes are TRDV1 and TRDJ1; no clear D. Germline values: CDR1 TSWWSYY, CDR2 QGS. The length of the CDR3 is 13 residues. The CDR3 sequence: CALGTTHTDKLTF. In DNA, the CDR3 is TGTGCTCTTGGGACAACACACACCGATAAACTCACCTTT.

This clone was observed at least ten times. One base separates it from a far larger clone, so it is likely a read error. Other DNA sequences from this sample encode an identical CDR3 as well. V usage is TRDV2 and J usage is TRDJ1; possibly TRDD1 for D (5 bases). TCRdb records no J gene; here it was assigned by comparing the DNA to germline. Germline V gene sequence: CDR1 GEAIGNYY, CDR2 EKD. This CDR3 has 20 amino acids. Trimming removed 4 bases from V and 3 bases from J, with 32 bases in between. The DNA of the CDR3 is TGTGCCTGTGAACCTATGGGAATAGAAAGGGTTCCAAGGGTGGCCGATAAACTCATCTTT. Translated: CACEPMGIERVPRVADKLIF.

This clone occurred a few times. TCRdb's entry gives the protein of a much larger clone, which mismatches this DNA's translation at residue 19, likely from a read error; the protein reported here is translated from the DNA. The CDR3 region is CAFPRGLPRNWGIVATDKHIF. The CDR3 DNA is TGTGCCTTCCCGCGGGGCCTTCCCCGAAACTGGGGGATAGTAGCGACCGATAAACACATCTTT. The chain joins TRDV3 to TRDJ1, with TRDD3 matching over 11 bases. There are 21 residues in the CDR3. Germline V CDR1 and CDR2: TVYSNPD, GDNSRS (reference sequence).

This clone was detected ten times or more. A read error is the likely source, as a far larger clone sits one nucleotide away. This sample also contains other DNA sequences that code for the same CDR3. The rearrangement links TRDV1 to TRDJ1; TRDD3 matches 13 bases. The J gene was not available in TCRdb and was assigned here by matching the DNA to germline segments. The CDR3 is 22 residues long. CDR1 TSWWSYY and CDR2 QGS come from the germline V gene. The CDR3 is CALGEPPGFILGDTVRTDKLIF. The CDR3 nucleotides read TGTGCTCTCGGGGAACCCCCGGGATTCATACTGGGGGATACGGTTCGTACCGATAAACTCATCTTT.

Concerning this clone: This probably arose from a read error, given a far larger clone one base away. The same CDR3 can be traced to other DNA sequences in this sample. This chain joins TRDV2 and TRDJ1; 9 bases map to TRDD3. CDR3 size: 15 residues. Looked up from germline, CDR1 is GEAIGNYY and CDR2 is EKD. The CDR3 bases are TGCGCCTGTGAGACCTGGGGGATCGGCACCGATAAACTCATCTTT. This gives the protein CACETWGIGTDKLIF.

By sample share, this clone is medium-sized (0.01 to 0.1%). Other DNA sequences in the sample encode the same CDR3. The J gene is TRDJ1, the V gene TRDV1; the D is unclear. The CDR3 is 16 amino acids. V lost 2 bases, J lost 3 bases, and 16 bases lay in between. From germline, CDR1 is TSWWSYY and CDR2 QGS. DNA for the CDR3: TGTGCTCTTGGGGAAGTCGGAAAAAGGTTCTCCGATAAACTCATCTTT. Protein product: CALGEVGKRFSDKLIF.

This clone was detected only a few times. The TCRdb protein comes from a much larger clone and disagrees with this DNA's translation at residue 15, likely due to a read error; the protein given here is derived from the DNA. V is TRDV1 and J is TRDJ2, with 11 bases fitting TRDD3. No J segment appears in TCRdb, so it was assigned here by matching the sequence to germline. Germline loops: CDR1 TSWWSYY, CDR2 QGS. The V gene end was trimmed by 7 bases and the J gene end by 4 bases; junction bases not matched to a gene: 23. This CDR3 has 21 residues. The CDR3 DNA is TGTGCTCTTGCCCTAGCTACCGAGGATTGGGGGATACGCGCTTCGACAGCACAACTCTTCTTT. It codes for CALALATEDWGIRASTAQLFF.

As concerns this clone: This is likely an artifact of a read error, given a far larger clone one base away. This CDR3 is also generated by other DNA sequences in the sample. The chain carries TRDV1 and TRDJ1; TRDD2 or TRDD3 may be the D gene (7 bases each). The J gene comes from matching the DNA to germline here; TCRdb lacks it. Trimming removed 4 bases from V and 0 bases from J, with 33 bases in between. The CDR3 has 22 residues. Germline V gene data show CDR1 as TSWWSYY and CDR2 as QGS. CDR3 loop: CALGVPFLRRGWGTRYTDKLIF. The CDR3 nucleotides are TGTGCTCTTGGGGTTCCCTTCCTCCGTCGGGGTTGGGGGACCCGATACACCGATAAACTCATCTTT.

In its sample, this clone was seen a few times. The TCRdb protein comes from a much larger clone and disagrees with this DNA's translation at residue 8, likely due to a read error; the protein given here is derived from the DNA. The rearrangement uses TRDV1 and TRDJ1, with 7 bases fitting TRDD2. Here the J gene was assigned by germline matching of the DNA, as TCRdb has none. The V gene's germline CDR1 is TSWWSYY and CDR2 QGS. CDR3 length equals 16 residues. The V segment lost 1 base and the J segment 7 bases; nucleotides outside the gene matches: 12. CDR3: CALGEPTLFLWVKLIF. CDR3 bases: TGTGCTCTTGGGGAACCCACACTCTTCCTATGGGTTAAACTCATCTTT.

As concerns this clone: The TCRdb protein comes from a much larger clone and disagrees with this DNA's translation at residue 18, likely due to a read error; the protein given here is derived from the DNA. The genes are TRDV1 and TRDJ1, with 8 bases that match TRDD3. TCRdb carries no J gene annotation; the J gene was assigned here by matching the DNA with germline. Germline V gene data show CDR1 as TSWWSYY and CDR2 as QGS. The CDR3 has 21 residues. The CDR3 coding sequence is TGTGCTCTTGGGGAGACTCCTTCCGGCAATCATCTGGGGGAGTACACCGATGAACTCATCTTT. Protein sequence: CALGETPSGNHLGEYTDELIF.

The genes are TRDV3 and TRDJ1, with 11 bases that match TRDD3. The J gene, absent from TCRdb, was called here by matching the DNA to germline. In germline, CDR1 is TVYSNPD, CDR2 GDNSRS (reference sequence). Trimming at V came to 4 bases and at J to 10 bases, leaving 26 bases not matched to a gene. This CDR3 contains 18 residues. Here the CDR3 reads CAWGGLTILGDMRPGLIF. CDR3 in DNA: TGTGCCTGGGGGGGTCTTACCATACTGGGGGATATGCGGCCAGGACTCATCTTT. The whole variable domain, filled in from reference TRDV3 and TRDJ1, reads CDKVTQSSPDQTVASGSEVVLLCTYDTVYSNPDLFWYRIRPDYSFQFVFYGDNSRSEGADFTQGRFSVKHILTQKAFHLVISPVRTEDSATYYCAWGGLTILGDMRPGLIFGKGTRVTVEP.